This T cell receptor beta chain derives from a study of OX40 agonist ivuxolimab in advanced cancers. Whole-study context: The study treated patients with ivuxolimab, an agonistic anti-OX40 (CD134) antibody.

Regarding this clone: Its antigen remains unknown.

Study conclusions and caveats: At 0.1 to 3.0 mg/kg and by week 6, CD4+ and CD8+ T cells in the blood had expanded clonally. Patients with a partial response at 0.1-3.0 mg/kg had among the lowest clonal expansion.

Libraries were prepared by immunoSEQ multiplex PCR; TCRdb keeps only in-frame clonotypes and omits some of them. The sample has 65,000 to 75,000 clones; roughly 81% are singletons. With autoimmune disease history or systemic immunosuppression, patients were excluded. There are 13 residues in the CDR3. Germline CDR1 is SNHLY and CDR2 is FYNNEI. The V end was cut by 0 bases, the J end by 4 bases, with 6 bases between. The rearrangement joins TRBV2 to TRBJ1-2; the D is unclear. The sequence was obtained from an adult with an advanced solid tumor such as melanoma, head and neck, liver or kidney cancer. The material sequenced was CD4+ or CD8+ T cells sorted from blood, taken in a trial of the OX40 agonist ivuxolimab. The CDR3 DNA sequence: TGTGCCAGCAGTGAAGCAGGGATCTATGGCTACACCTTC. Its translation: CASSEAGIYGYTF. The variable domain in full, with the rest retrieved from reference TRBV2 and TRBJ1-2, is EPEVTQTPSHQVTQMGQEVILRCVPISNHLYFYWYRQILGQKVEFLVSFYNNEISEKSEIFDDQFSVERPDGSNFTLKIRSTKLEDSAMYFCASSEAGIYGYTFGSGTRLTVV.